This entry lists 13 T cell receptor beta chains sequenced from one sample in a study of blood T cell repertoires in COVID-19. Profiling relied on immunoSEQ multiplex PCR, and the TCRdb table lists in-frame clones only, not all of them. The sample has some 130,000 clones, around nine tenths seen once. The sequenced material came from peripheral blood. The receptor source for this set is a man aged 45 to 65 with active COVID-19.

The V gene is TRBV18, the J gene TRBJ1-2; 7 bases are shared with TRBD1. The length of the CDR3 is 16 residues. Germline assignment: CDR1 KGHSH and CDR2 LQKENI. Losses at the gene ends were 1 base for V and 5 bases for J; bases not matched to a gene: 10. The CDR3 is CASSPRTGTANYGYTF. DNA for the CDR3: TGTGCCAGCTCACCACGGACCGGGACAGCGAATTATGGCTACACCTTC. Variable domain in full (rest from reference TRBV18 and TRBJ1-2): NAGVMQNPRHLVRRRGQEARLRCSPMKGHSHVYWYRQLPEEGLKFMVYLQKENIIDESGMPKERFSAEFPKEGPSILRIQQVVRGDSAAYFCASSPRTGTANYGYTFGSGTRLTVV.

CDR3 sequence reads: CASSLSPGQGKETQYF. The CDR3 region has the DNA TGTGCCAGCAGTCTATCACCGGGACAGGGGAAAGAGACCCAGTACTTC. The genes are TRBV6-6 and TRBJ2-5; 10 nucleotides agree with TRBD1. CDR1 is MNHNY and CDR2 is SVGAGI in the germline V gene (reference sequence). The trim removed 5 bases at V and 3 bases at J, leaving 9 bases unmatched. The CDR3 has 16 residues.

V gene TRBV11-2 combines with J gene TRBJ2-3; tentative D call: TRBD1 (5 bases). Trimming cost V 1 base and J 3 bases, with 20 bases left between them. The CDR3 spans 18 residues. Germline CDR1 and CDR2: SGHAT and FQNNGV. CDR3 sequence: CASSLAYLGDKGTDTQYF. Here the CDR3 DNA reads TGTGCCAGCAGCTTAGCCTATCTAGGCGACAAGGGGACAGATACGCAGTATTTT. The full variable domain, with the rest looked up from reference TRBV11-2 and TRBJ2-3, is EAGVAQSPRYKIIEKRQSVAFWCNPISGHATLYWYQQILGQGPKLLIQFQNNGVVDDSQLPKDRFSAERLKGVDSTLKIQPAKLEDSAVYLCASSLAYLGDKGTDTQYFGPGTRLTVL.

The J gene is TRBJ2-3, the V gene TRBV6-5, with D maybe TRBD2 (6 bases). The CDR3 extends over 15 amino acids. The germline CDR1 and CDR2 sequences are MNHEY and SVGAGI. Trimming stripped 8 bases from V and 0 bases from J, with 15 bases between. The chain's CDR3 is CASDRAGPSTDTQYF. In DNA form, the CDR3 reads TGTGCCAGCGATAGAGCGGGCCCCAGCACAGATACGCAGTATTTT.

The chain recombines TRBV9 with TRBJ1-1; maybe TRBD1 (6 bases). The CDR3 contains 12 residues. Germline V gene lookup returns CDR1 SGDLS and CDR2 YYNGEE. The V and J ends lost 6 bases and 14 bases respectively, with 20 bases between them. The CDR3 region has the DNA TGTGCCAGCATGGGGGGGCCGACAAGGACCTTCTTT. Its translation is CASMGGPTRTFF.

This chain joins TRBV6-5 and TRBJ1-2; TRBD1 is a possible D gene (6 bases). V was pared by 6 bases and J by 2 bases, with 16 bases between. This CDR3 has 15 residues. The V gene's germline CDR1 is MNHEY and CDR2 SVGAGI. The CDR3, as DNA: TGTGCCAGCAGCCTCAACAGGGACCAAAACTATGGCTACACCTTC. Residues: CASSLNRDQNYGYTF.

The rearrangement joins TRBV5-4 to TRBJ2-7; a weak D match, TRBD2 (6 bases). V lost 4 bases and J 6 bases, leaving 14 bases between the germline ends. Germline loops: CDR1 SGHNT, CDR2 YYREEE (reference sequence). This CDR3 is built from 13 residues. The CDR3 spells CASSRSGSSEQYV. Written as DNA, the CDR3 is TGTGCCAGCAGCCGGAGCGGGTCGAGCGAGCAGTACGTC.

The J gene is TRBJ1-5, the V gene TRBV6-5; D might be TRBD1 (5 bases). Looked up from germline, CDR1 is MNHEY and CDR2 is SVGAGI. The CDR3 runs to 14 residues. With 7 bases removed from V and 3 bases from J, the gap between germline ends came to 13 bases. DNA for the CDR3: TGTGCCAGCATTATTCAGGGTTTCAATCAGCCCCAGCATTTT. Amino acids: CASIIQGFNQPQHF.

The V and J genes are TRBV5-1 and TRBJ2-1; 12 positions agree with TRBD2. The V gene end was trimmed by 7 bases and the J gene end by 6 bases; junction bases not matched to a gene: 5. CDR3 size: 14 residues. Germline values: CDR1 SGHRS, CDR2 YFSETQ. CDR3 in DNA: TGCGCCAGCCGACTAGCGGGGGCCCTCAATGAGCAGTTCTTC. This sequence encodes CASRLAGALNEQFF.

This clone is a singleton in its sample. The chain joins TRBV6-1 to TRBJ1-6; maybe TRBD1 (6 bases). CDR1 MNHNS and CDR2 SASEGT come from the germline V gene. The V and J ends lost 2 bases and 7 bases respectively, with 15 bases between them. This CDR3 spans 16 amino acids. CDR3 protein: CASSEPGQLGNSPLHF. The CDR3 DNA is TGTGCCAGCAGTGAACCAGGACAGTTGGGGAATTCACCCCTCCACTTT.

The genes are TRBV6-5 and TRBJ2-2; 8 bases align to TRBD2. The CDR3 loop spans 16 amino acids. J was trimmed by 4 bases and V by 1 base; bases with no gene match: 5. Germline CDR1 and CDR2: MNHEY and SVGAGI. DNA of the CDR3: TGTGCCAGCAGTTACTGGGTAGCGGGGACCACCGGGGAGCTGTTTTTT. Its translation is CASSYWVAGTTGELFF.

The rearrangement links TRBV7-3 to TRBJ2-5; weak D call: TRBD2 (6 bases). V gave up 2 bases and J gave up 5 bases, with 15 bases separating them. Per the germline V gene, CDR1 is SGHTA and CDR2 is FQGTGA. CDR3 length: 15 residues. The CDR3 nucleotides are TGTGCCAGCAGCTTATCAAAGACGGGGAGGGAGACCCAGTACTTC. Amino acids: CASSLSKTGRETQYF.

The rearrangement uses TRBV5-6 and TRBJ1-5; D unresolved. The CDR3 length is 15 residues. V lost 1 base and J lost 7, with 15 bases in between. In germline, CDR1 is SGHDT, CDR2 YYEEEE. The CDR3 coding sequence is TGTGCCAGCAGCTTGAGGAGGGTGTTAGGCCAGCCCCAGCATTTT. Encoded protein: CASSLRRVLGQPQHF.